This T cell receptor beta chain was identified during a study of blood T cells in healthy people across ages. Unmatched junction bases numbered 7, after V lost 5 bases and J lost 2 bases. The CDR3 has 14 residues. CDR1 is GTSNPN and CDR2 is SVGIG in the germline V gene (reference sequence). Sample-barcoded 5' priming and a J-beta primer mix drove a second PCR of roughly 6 to 12 cycles. From the 5' RACE reads, TCRdb called clonotypes with MiXCR, one entry per CDR3 protein. Here the sample spans 1.5 million to 2 million distinct CDR3 sequences, roughly 30% being singletons. The sequenced material came from blood. The V gene is TRBV30, the J gene TRBJ1-1; TRBD1 agrees at 8 bases. This sequence was found in a woman younger than 45 in good health. The CDR3 DNA reads as TGTGCCTGGGGCCCCGGGACAGGTAACACTGAAGCTTTCTTT. It codes for CAWGPGTGNTEAFF.